A selection of T cell receptor beta chains follows, all from one sample in a study of lymphopenia after photon versus proton radiotherapy. Some clones are missing from TCRdb's copy, which holds only in-frame ones; the method was immunoSEQ multiplex PCR. The sample consists of about 4,500 clones, about 67% of them appearing once. The material sequenced was peripheral blood, taken from a patient treated with proton-based radiotherapy. All receptors derive from a man older than 75 with esophageal cancer. Both conserved end residues are part of each CDR3. D genes are given only for firm matches. Part of the rows lack a size; the others show once, few, many or a class for expanded clones.

D gene,V gene,J gene,clone size,CDR3 protein,CDR3 DNA
TRBD1,TRBV6-6,TRBJ1-2,-,CASIQYPGGLDGYTF,TGTGCCAGCATTCAATACCCAGGGGGCTTAGATGGCTACACCTTC
TRBD1,TRBV29-1,TRBJ2-7,-,CSVGRLRDSLFYEQYF,TGCAGCGTTGGTCGCTTACGGGACAGCCTCTTCTACGAGCAGTACTTC
TRBD1,TRBV30,TRBJ2-7,-,CAWTNMDRGHEQYF,TGTGCCTGGACTAATATGGACAGGGGGCACGAGCAGTACTTC
-,TRBV6-1,TRBJ2-1,few,CASSESGGTLINEQFF,TGTGCCAGCAGTGAATCCGGGGGGACACTGATCAATGAGCAGTTCTTC
-,TRBV28,TRBJ2-7,-,CASSWVGYEQYF,TGTGCCAGCAGTTGGGTAGGGTACGAGCAGTACTTC
TRBD2,TRBV6-4,TRBJ2-3,-,CASSSVASGSDTQYF,TGTGCCAGCAGTTCTGTAGCTAGCGGGAGTGATACGCAGTATTTT
TRBD2,TRBV10-1,TRBJ2-3,-,CASSESLAGGTDTQYF,TGCGCCAGCAGTGAGTCTCTAGCGGGAGGCACAGATACGCAGTATTTT
-,TRBV16,TRBJ1-1,few,CASSPRAEAFF,TGTGCCAGCAGCCCCCGGGCTGAAGCTTTCTTT
TRBD1,TRBV29-1,TRBJ2-3,-,CSVTGTGEWGTDTQYF,TGCAGCGTTACCGGGACAGGGGAGTGGGGCACAGATACGCAGTATTTT
TRBD1,TRBV29-1,TRBJ2-2,-,CSVRTGLNTGELFF,TGCAGCGTCCGGACAGGGCTTAATACCGGGGAGCTGTTTTTT
TRBD1,TRBV27,TRBJ1-4,-,CASSVAGQGWEKLFF,TGTGCCAGCAGTGTTGCGGGACAGGGTTGGGAAAAACTGTTTTTT
TRBD2,TRBV25-1,TRBJ2-2,few,CASSGLAGGNTGELFF,TGTGCCAGCAGTGGGCTAGCGGGGGGAAACACCGGGGAGCTGTTTTTT
-,TRBV7-2,TRBJ1-1,-,CASSLALGWQGSWNTEAFF,TGTGCCAGCAGCTTAGCGCTCGGTTGGCAGGGGAGTTGGAACACTGAAGCTTTCTTT